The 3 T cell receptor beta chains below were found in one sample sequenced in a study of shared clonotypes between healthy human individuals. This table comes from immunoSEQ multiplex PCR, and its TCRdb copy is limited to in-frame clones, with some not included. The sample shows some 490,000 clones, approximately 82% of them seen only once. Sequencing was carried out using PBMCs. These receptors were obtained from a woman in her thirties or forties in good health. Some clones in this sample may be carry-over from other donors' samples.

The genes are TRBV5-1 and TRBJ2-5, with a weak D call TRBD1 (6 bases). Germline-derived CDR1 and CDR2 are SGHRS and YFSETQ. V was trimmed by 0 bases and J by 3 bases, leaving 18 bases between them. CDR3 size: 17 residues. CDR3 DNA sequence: TGCGCCAGCAGCTTGGTGGGTACAGGGCGAGGAGAAGAGACCCAGTACTTC. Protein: CASSLVGTGRGEETQYF.

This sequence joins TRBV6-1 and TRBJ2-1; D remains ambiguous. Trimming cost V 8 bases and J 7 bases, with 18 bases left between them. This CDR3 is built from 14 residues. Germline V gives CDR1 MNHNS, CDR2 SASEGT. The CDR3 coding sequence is TGTGCCAGCCTCCCCGAGAGGACGGGTAATGAGCAGTTCTTC. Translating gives CASLPERTGNEQFF.

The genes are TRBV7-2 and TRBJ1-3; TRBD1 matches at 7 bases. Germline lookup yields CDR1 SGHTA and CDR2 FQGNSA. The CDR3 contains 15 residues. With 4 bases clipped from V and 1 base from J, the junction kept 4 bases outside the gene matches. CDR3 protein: CASSWRTGSGNTIYF. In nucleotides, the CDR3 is TGTGCCAGCAGCTGGAGGACAGGATCTGGAAACACCATATATTTT.